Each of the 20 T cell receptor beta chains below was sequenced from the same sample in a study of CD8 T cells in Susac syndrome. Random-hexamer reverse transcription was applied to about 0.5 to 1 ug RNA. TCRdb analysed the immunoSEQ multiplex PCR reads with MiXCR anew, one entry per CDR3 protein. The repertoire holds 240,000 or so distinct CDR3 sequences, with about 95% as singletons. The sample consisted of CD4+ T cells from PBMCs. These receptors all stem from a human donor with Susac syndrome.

CDR3 residues: CSVVPSTGNTIYF. CDR3 coding DNA: TGCAGCGTTGTCCCCAGCACTGGAAACACCATATATTTT. The rearrangement links TRBV29-1 to TRBJ1-3, with unresolved D. The V end was cut by 4 bases, the J end by 2 bases, with 9 bases between. CDR3 size: 13 residues. Per the germline V gene, CDR1 is SQVTM and CDR2 is ANQGSEA.

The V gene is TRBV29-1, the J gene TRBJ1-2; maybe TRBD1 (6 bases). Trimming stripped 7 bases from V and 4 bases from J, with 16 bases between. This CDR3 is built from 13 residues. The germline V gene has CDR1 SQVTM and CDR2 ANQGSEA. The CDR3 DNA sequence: TGCAGCGATGTAACAGGGACCTCCTATGGCTACACCTTC. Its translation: CSDVTGTSYGYTF.

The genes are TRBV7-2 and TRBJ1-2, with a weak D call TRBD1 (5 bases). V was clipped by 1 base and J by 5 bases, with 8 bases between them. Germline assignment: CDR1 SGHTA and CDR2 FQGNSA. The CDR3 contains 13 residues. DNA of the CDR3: TGTGCCAGCAGCTTAGATGGGGCGTATGGCTACACCTTC. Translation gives CASSLDGAYGYTF.

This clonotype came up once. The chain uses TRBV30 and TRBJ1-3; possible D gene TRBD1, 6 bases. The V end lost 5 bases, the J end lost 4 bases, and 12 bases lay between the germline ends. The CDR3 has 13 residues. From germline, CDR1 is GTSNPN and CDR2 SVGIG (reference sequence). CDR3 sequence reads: CAWGRDIGNTIYF. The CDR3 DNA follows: TGTGCCTGGGGCCGGGACATCGGAAACACCATATATTTT.

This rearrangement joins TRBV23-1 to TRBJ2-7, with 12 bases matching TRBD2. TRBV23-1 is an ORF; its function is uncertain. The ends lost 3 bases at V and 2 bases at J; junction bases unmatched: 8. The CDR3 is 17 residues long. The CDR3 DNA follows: TGCGCCAGCAGTCAGGGGACTAGCGGGTCAGATGCCTACGAGCAGTACTTC. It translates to CASSQGTSGSDAYEQYF.

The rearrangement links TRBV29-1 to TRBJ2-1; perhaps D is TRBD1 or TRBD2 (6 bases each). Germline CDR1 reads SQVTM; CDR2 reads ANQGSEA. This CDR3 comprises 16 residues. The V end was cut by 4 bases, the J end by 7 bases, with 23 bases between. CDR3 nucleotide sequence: TGCAGCGTTGTTGTTACCCCTAGCGTAAGGGGGAATGAGCAGTTCTTC. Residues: CSVVVTPSVRGNEQFF.

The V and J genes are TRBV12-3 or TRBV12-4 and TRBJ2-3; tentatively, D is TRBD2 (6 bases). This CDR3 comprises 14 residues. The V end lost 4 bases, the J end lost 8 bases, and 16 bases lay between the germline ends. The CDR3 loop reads CASSSQEGLGTQYF. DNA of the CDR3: TGTGCCAGCAGTTCCCAGGAGGGGCTGGGTACGCAGTATTTT.

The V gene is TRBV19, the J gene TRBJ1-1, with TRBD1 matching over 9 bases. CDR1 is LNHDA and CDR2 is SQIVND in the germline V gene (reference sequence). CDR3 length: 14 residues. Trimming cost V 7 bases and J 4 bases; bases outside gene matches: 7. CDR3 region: CASISRDRATEAFF. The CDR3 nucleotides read TGTGCCAGTATCTCCCGGGACAGGGCCACTGAAGCTTTCTTT.

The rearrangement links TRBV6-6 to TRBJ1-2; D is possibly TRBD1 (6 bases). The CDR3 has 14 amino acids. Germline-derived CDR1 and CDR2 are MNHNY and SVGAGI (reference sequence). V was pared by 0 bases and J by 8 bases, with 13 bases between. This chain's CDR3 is CASSYSGTPSGYTF. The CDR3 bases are TGTGCCAGCAGTTACTCCGGGACACCGAGCGGCTACACCTTC.

CDR3 sequence: CSARADSIPGNTIYF. The CDR3 nucleotides are TGCAGTGCTAGAGCCGACAGCATACCTGGAAACACCATATATTTT. The rearrangement uses TRBV20-1 and TRBJ1-3; tentatively, D is TRBD1 (5 bases). Per the germline V gene, CDR1 is DFQATT and CDR2 is SNEGSKA (reference sequence). V lost 1 base and J lost 2, with 12 bases in between. This CDR3 region has 15 residues.

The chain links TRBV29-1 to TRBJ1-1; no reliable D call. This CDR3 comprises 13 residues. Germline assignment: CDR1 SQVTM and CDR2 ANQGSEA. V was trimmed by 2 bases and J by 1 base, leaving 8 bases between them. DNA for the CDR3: TGCAGCGTTGAAATAGCAAGGAACACTGAAGCTTTCTTT. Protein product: CSVEIARNTEAFF.

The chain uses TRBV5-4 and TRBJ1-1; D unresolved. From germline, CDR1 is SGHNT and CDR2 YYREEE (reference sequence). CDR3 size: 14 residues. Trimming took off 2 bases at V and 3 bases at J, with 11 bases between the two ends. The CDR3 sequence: CASSFSDGYTEAFF. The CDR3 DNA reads TGTGCCAGCAGCTTCTCGGACGGATACACTGAAGCTTTCTTT.

The CDR3 DNA is TGTGCCAGCAGCAAAGACTCTAGGGATTACGAGCAGTACTTC. Amino acid sequence: CASSKDSRDYEQYF. The rearrangement links TRBV21-1 to TRBJ2-7. TRBV21-1 is shown as a pseudogene. This CDR3 is 14 amino acids long.

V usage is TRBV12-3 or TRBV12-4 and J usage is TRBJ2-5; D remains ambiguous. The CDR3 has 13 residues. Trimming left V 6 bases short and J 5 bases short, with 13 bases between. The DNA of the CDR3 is TGTGCCAGCAGGAGTACACTGCCTGAGACCCAGTACTTC. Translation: CASRSTLPETQYF.

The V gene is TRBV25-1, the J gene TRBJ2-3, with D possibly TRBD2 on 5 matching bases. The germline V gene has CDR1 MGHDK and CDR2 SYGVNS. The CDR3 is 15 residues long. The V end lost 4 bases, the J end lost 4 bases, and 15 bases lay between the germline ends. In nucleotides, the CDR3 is TGTGCCAGCAGTGCCGGACCTGCGGAGGCAGATACGCAGTATTTT. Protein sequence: CASSAGPAEADTQYF.

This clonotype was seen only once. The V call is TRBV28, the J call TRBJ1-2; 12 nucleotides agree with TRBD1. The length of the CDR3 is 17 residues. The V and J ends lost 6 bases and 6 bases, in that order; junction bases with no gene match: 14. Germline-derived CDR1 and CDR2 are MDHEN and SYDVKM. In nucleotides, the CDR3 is TGTGCCAGCAGAAATCATGGGACAGGGGGCGCAGCTGATGGCTACACCTTC. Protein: CASRNHGTGGAADGYTF.

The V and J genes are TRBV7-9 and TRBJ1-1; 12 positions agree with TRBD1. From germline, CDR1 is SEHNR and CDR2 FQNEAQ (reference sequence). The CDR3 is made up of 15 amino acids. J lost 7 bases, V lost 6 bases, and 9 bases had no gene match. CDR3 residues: CASSKRDRGQDEAFF. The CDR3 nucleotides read TGTGCCAGCAGTAAGCGGGACAGGGGGCAGGATGAAGCTTTCTTT.

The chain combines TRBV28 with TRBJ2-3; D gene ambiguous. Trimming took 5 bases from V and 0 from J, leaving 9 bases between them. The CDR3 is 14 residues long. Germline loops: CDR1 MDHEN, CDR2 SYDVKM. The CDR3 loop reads CASSKTDSTDTQYF. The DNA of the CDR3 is TGTGCCAGCAGTAAAACGGACAGCACAGATACGCAGTATTTT.

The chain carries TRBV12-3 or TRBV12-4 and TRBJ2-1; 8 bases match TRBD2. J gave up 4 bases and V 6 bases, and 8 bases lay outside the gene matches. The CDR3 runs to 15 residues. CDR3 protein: CASSLSGRGYNEQFF. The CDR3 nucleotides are TGTGCCAGCAGCCTCAGCGGGAGAGGGTACAATGAGCAGTTCTTC.

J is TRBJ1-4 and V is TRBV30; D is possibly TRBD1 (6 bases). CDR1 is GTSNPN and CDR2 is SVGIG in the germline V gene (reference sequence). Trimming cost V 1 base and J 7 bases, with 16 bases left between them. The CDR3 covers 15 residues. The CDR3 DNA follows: TGTGCCTGGAGTGACAGGGTTGTTGATGGTGAAAAACTGTTTTTT. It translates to CAWSDRVVDGEKLFF. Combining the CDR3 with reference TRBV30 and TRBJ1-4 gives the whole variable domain SQTIHQWPATLVQPVGSPLSLECTVEGTSNPNLYWYRQAAGRGLQLLFYSVGIGQISSEVPQNLSASRPQDRQFILSSKKLLLSDSGFYLCAWSDRVVDGEKLFFGSGTQLSVL.